This TCR beta chain stems from a study of T cell responses to AZD1222 COVID-19 vaccine. Whole-study results and caveats: Donors, mostly white British, included more females; clonal diversity was possibly underestimated.

Produced via immunoSEQ multiplex PCR; TCRdb's table is partial and in-frame only. The data show around 200,000 clones, 88% seen once. A remark on this clone: What it binds is not known.

The trim removed 10 bases at V and 8 bases at J, leaving 7 bases unmatched. Germline assignment: CDR1 LNHDA and CDR2 SQIVND (reference sequence). The CDR3 has 12 amino acids. Sequenced here: peripheral blood, sampled 28 days after the second AZD1222 dose. V gene TRBV19 combines with J gene TRBJ1-4, with 7 bases identical to TRBD1. This clonotype was sampled from an adult who received the AZD1222 COVID-19 vaccine. CDR3 sequence: CATTAGGEKLFF. Here the CDR3 DNA reads TGTGCCACTACGGCAGGGGGAGAAAAACTGTTTTTT.